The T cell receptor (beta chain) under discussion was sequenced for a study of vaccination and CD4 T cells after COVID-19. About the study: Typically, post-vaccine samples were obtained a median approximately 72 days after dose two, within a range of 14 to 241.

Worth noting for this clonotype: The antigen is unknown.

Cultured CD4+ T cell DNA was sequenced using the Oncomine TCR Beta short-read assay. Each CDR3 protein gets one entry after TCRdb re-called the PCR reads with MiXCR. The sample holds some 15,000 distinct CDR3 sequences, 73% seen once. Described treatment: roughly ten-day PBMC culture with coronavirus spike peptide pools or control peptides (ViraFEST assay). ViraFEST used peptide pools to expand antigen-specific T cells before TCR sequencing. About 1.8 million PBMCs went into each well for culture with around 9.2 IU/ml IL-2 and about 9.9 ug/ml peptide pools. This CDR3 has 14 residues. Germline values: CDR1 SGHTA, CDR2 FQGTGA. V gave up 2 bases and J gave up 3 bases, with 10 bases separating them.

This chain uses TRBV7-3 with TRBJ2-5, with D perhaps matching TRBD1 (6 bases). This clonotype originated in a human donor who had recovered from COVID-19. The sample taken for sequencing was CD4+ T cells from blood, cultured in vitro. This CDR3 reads CASSLSRTEETQYF. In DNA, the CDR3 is TGTGCCAGCAGCTTATCGAGGACAGAAGAGACCCAGTACTTC.